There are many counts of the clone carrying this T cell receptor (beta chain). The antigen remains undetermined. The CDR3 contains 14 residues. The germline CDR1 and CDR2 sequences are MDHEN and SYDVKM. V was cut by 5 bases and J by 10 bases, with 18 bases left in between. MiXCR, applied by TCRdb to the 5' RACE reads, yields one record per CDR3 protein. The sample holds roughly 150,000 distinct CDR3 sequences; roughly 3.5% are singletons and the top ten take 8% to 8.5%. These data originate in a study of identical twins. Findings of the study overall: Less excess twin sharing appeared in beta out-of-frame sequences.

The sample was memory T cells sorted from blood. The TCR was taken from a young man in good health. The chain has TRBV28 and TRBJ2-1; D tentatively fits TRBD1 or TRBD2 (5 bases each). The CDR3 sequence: CASSPPGRLSEQFF. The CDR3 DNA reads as TGTGCCAGCAGTCCCCCGGGACGGCTCTCGGAGCAGTTCTTC.